These T cell receptor beta chains were read from a single sample in a study of pediatric ulcerative colitis. The method was immunoSEQ multiplex PCR; TCRdb's version includes in-frame clones alone and lacks a portion of them. The table records around 4,600 clones, about 92% of them present only once. The sample consisted of blood. These receptors came from a boy aged 5 to 17 who was a control in a study of pediatric ulcerative colitis. CDR3s include the opening cysteine and the closing phenylalanine or tryptophan. Fields, in order: V gene, D gene, CDR3 length, J gene, clone size, CDR3 protein, CDR3 DNA. The D gene is left open where the match is weak. Clone size is not always given. Where it is, it says once, few, many or a class for expanded clones.

V gene: TRBV2
D gene: -
CDR3 length: 12
J gene: TRBJ2-1
clone size: -
CDR3 protein: CASKGNYNEQFF
CDR3 DNA: TGTGCCAGCAAGGGAAACTACAATGAGCAGTTCTTC

V gene: TRBV5-6
D gene: TRBD1
CDR3 length: 15
J gene: TRBJ2-5
clone size: -
CDR3 protein: CASSRMTGLQETQYF
CDR3 DNA: TGTGCCAGCAGCCGAATGACAGGGCTCCAAGAGACCCAGTACTTC

V gene: TRBV5-4
D gene: -
CDR3 length: 15
J gene: TRBJ2-5
clone size: -
CDR3 protein: CASSLDPGREETQYF
CDR3 DNA: TGTGCCAGCAGCTTGGATCCGGGCCGGGAAGAGACCCAGTACTTC

V gene: TRBV5-1
D gene: -
CDR3 length: 15
J gene: TRBJ1-3
clone size: -
CDR3 protein: CASSLLPGSGNTIYF
CDR3 DNA: TGCGCCAGCAGCTTGTTGCCCGGGTCGGGAAACACCATATATTTT

V gene: TRBV5-1
D gene: -
CDR3 length: 13
J gene: TRBJ2-4
clone size: -
CDR3 protein: CASSLALENIQYF
CDR3 DNA: TGCGCCAGCAGCTTGGCCCTAGAAAACATTCAGTACTTC

V gene: TRBV7-9
D gene: TRBD1
CDR3 length: 15
J gene: TRBJ1-1
clone size: once
CDR3 protein: CASSFPTGANTEAFF
CDR3 DNA: TGTGCCAGCAGTTTTCCGACAGGGGCGAACACTGAAGCTTTCTTT

V gene: TRBV11-3
D gene: -
CDR3 length: 15
J gene: TRBJ2-1
clone size: few
CDR3 protein: CASSPGTPTTGEQFF
CDR3 DNA: TGTGCCAGCAGCCCCGGGACTCCCACGACGGGTGAGCAGTTCTTC

V gene: TRBV6-6
D gene: -
CDR3 length: 12
J gene: TRBJ1-2
clone size: -
CDR3 protein: CASSAAGYGYTF
CDR3 DNA: TGTGCCAGCAGTGCCGCAGGGTATGGCTACACCTTC

V gene: TRBV7-7
D gene: -
CDR3 length: 11
J gene: TRBJ1-2
clone size: -
CDR3 protein: CASSTRLDYTF
CDR3 DNA: TGTGCTAGCAGCACACGACTTGACTACACCTTC

V gene: TRBV5-1
D gene: -
CDR3 length: 16
J gene: TRBJ1-4
clone size: -
CDR3 protein: CASSLGTGKGREKLFF
CDR3 DNA: TGCGCCAGCAGCCTAGGGACTGGCAAAGGGAGAGAAAAACTGTTTTTT

V gene: TRBV30
D gene: TRBD1
CDR3 length: 14
J gene: TRBJ2-7
clone size: -
CDR3 protein: CAWSFEQGFYEQYF
CDR3 DNA: TGTGCCTGGAGTTTTGAACAGGGGTTCTACGAGCAGTACTTC

V gene: TRBV6-5
D gene: -
CDR3 length: 16
J gene: TRBJ1-2
clone size: -
CDR3 protein: CASSYAGVSANYGYTF
CDR3 DNA: TGTGCCAGCAGTTACGCGGGGGTCTCAGCTAACTATGGCTACACCTTC

V gene: TRBV25-1
D gene: TRBD1
CDR3 length: 12
J gene: TRBJ1-5
clone size: -
CDR3 protein: CASQGGNQPQHF
CDR3 DNA: TGTGCCTCCCAGGGGGGCAATCAGCCCCAGCATTTT

V gene: TRBV6-6
D gene: -
CDR3 length: 15
J gene: TRBJ1-1
clone size: -
CDR3 protein: CASSYPRERDTEAFF
CDR3 DNA: TGTGCCAGCAGTTACCCCAGGGAGAGGGACACTGAAGCTTTCTTT

V gene: TRBV15
D gene: TRBD2
CDR3 length: 16
J gene: TRBJ2-5
clone size: once
CDR3 protein: CATSHTSGRSQETQYF
CDR3 DNA: TGTGCCACCAGCCACACTAGCGGGAGGTCCCAAGAGACCCAGTACTTC

V gene: TRBV6-5
D gene: -
CDR3 length: 13
J gene: TRBJ1-5
clone size: -
CDR3 protein: CASSATVDQPQHF
CDR3 DNA: TGTGCCAGCAGCGCTACGGTCGACCAGCCCCAGCATTTT

V gene: TRBV9
D gene: -
CDR3 length: 14
J gene: TRBJ1-1
clone size: -
CDR3 protein: CASSVELRGTEAFF
CDR3 DNA: TGTGCCAGCAGCGTAGAGCTTAGAGGGACTGAAGCTTTCTTT

V gene: TRBV19
D gene: -
CDR3 length: 15
J gene: TRBJ2-3
clone size: -
CDR3 protein: CASSRGVGQADTQYF
CDR3 DNA: TGTGCCAGTAGTAGGGGGGTAGGGCAGGCAGATACGCAGTATTTT

V gene: TRBV4-3
D gene: -
CDR3 length: 14
J gene: TRBJ2-3
clone size: -
CDR3 protein: CASSQEDPTDTQYF
CDR3 DNA: TGCGCCAGCAGCCAAGAAGACCCCACAGATACGCAGTATTTT

V gene: TRBV16
D gene: -
CDR3 length: 14
J gene: TRBJ2-2
clone size: -
CDR3 protein: CASSRSGGAGELFF
CDR3 DNA: TGTGCCAGCAGCCGCTCTGGAGGAGCCGGGGAGCTGTTTTTT

V gene: TRBV7-2
D gene: TRBD2
CDR3 length: 16
J gene: TRBJ2-3
clone size: -
CDR3 protein: CASSLRRGASTDTQYF
CDR3 DNA: TGTGCCAGCAGCTTGAGGCGGGGGGCTAGCACAGATACGCAGTATTTT

V gene: TRBV5-1
D gene: TRBD2
CDR3 length: 14
J gene: TRBJ2-3
clone size: -
CDR3 protein: CASSLDQTSPEQYF
CDR3 DNA: TGCGCCAGCAGCTTAGACCAGACTAGCCCGGAGCAGTATTTT

V gene: TRBV15
D gene: -
CDR3 length: 15
J gene: TRBJ2-6
clone size: -
CDR3 protein: CATTGSYSGANVLTF
CDR3 DNA: TGTGCCACCACAGGCAGTTACTCTGGGGCCAACGTCCTGACTTTC

V gene: TRBV5-8
D gene: -
CDR3 length: 11
J gene: TRBJ1-5
clone size: -
CDR3 protein: CASSLQQPQHF
CDR3 DNA: TGTGCCAGCAGCTTGCAGCAGCCCCAGCATTTT

V gene: TRBV11-3
D gene: -
CDR3 length: 12
J gene: TRBJ2-1
clone size: -
CDR3 protein: CASSPRLDEQFF
CDR3 DNA: TGTGCCAGCAGCCCGCGTTTGGATGAGCAGTTCTTC

V gene: TRBV6-6
D gene: -
CDR3 length: 16
J gene: TRBJ2-7
clone size: -
CDR3 protein: CASRPPDRALTYEQYF
CDR3 DNA: TGTGCCAGCAGACCACCTGACAGAGCGCTAACCTACGAGCAGTACTTC

V gene: TRBV5-1
D gene: TRBD1
CDR3 length: 14
J gene: TRBJ2-5
clone size: -
CDR3 protein: CASSPTGTRETQYF
CDR3 DNA: TGCGCCAGCAGCCCGACAGGGACAAGAGAGACCCAGTACTTC

V gene: TRBV7-9
D gene: -
CDR3 length: 13
J gene: TRBJ2-1
clone size: -
CDR3 protein: CASFSTPYNEQFF
CDR3 DNA: TGTGCCAGCTTTTCTACTCCGTACAATGAGCAGTTCTTC